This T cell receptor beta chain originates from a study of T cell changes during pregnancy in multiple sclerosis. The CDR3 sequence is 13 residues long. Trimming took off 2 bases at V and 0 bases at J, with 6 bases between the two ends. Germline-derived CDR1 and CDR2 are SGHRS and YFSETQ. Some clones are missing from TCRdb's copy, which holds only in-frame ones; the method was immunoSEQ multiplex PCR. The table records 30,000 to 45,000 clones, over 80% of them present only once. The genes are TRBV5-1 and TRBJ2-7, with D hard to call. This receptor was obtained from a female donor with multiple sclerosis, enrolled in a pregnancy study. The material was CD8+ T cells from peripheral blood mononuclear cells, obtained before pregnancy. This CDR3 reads CASSFDISYEQYF. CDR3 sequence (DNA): TGCGCCAGCAGCTTCGACATCTCCTACGAGCAGTACTTC.